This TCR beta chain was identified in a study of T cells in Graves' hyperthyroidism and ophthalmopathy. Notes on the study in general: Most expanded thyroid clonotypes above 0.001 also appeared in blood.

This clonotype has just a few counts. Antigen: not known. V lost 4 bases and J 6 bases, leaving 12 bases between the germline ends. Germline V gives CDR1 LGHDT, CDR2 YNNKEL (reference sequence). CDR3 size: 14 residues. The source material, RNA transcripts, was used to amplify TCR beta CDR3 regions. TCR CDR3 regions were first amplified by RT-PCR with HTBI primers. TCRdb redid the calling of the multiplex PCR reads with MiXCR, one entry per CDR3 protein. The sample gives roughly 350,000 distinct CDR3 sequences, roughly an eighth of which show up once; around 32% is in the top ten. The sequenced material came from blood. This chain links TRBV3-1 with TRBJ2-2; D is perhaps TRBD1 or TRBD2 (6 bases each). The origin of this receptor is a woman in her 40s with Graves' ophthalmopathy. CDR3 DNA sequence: TGTGCCAGCAGCCGGAGGGGGGATGCCGGGGAGCTGTTTTTT. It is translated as CASSRRGDAGELFF.